What follows are 25 T cell receptor beta chains derived from one specimen sequenced in a study of control samples from healthy donors and cancer patients. TCRdb's table, derived via immunoSEQ multiplex PCR, lists solely in-frame clones and lacks some. The repertoire has roughly 130,000 clones, 70% to 90% of them found once; the top ten carry approximately 9.4%. Sequencing used blood. The source of these receptors is a young woman in good health.

This chain connects TRBV5-1 to TRBJ1-2; TRBD1 agrees at 9 bases. This CDR3 comprises 15 residues. V lost 8 bases and J lost 3; bases outside the gene matches: 11. Germline V gives CDR1 SGHRS, CDR2 YFSETQ. The CDR3 nucleotides read TGCGCCAGTGCCAGAACCACAGGGGGCGACTATGGCTACACCTTC. Translating gives CASARTTGGDYGYTF.

V usage is TRBV3-1 (or the pseudogene TRBV3-2) and J usage is TRBJ1-2; D gene uncertain. This CDR3 comprises 11 residues. Trimming took off 0 bases at V and 8 bases at J, with 4 bases between the two ends. Looked up from germline, CDR1 is LGHDT and CDR2 is YNNKEL (reference sequence). The CDR3 spells CASSQERGYTF. For the CDR3, the DNA is TGTGCCAGCAGCCAAGAACGGGGCTACACCTTC.

V usage is TRBV6-5 and J usage is TRBJ2-5; tentatively, D is TRBD2 (5 bases). CDR1 MNHEY and CDR2 SVGAGI come from the germline V gene. The V end was cut by 6 bases, the J end by 5 bases, with 16 bases between. There are 14 residues in the CDR3. The CDR3, as DNA: TGTGCCAGCAGGAAGGACTTTGTTCTTGAGACCCAGTACTTC. Translation: CASRKDFVLETQYF.

The chain is built from TRBV6-2 or TRBV6-3 and TRBJ2-7; D is perhaps TRBD1 (5 bases). Germline V gene lookup returns CDR1 MNHEY and CDR2 SVGEGT. Deletions cut 6 bases from V and 4 bases from J, with 16 bases between. The CDR3 contains 14 residues. The CDR3 spells CASSRRTGAYEQYF. For the CDR3, the DNA is TGTGCCAGCAGCCGCCGAACAGGAGCTTACGAGCAGTACTTC.

V is TRBV6-6 and J is TRBJ2-1, with D perhaps matching TRBD1 (7 bases). The CDR3 sequence is 15 residues long. V was pared by 6 bases and J by 9 bases, with 21 bases between. Germline V CDR1 and CDR2: MNHNY, SVGAGI (reference sequence). The CDR3 DNA sequence: TGTGCCAGCAGCTCCTCCGGGGGACAGATGAGTGAGCAGTTCTTC. This sequence encodes CASSSSGGQMSEQFF.

This chain connects TRBV9 to TRBJ1-2, with D unresolved. The CDR3 extends over 14 amino acids. V shed 0 bases and J shed 2 bases, with 8 bases lying between them. Germline CDR1 and CDR2: SGDLS and YYNGEE. CDR3 amino acids: CASSVADSNYGYTF. CDR3 nucleotide sequence: TGTGCCAGCAGCGTAGCGGACTCCAACTATGGCTACACCTTC.

This clone was found once. The chain joins TRBV18 to TRBJ2-3; 8 bases map to TRBD2. This CDR3 contains 14 residues. Germline loops: CDR1 KGHSH, CDR2 LQKENI. With V trimmed by 2 bases and J by 5 bases, 3 bases remained unmatched. CDR3 residues: CASSPGAGGDTQYF. The CDR3 DNA is TGTGCCAGCTCACCAGGGGCGGGAGGAGATACGCAGTATTTT.

This chain uses TRBV15 with TRBJ2-7, with a possible D match to TRBD2 (7 bases). The CDR3 spans 17 residues. The germline V and J ends were trimmed by 1 base and 6 bases, with 22 bases remaining between them. Germline CDR1 and CDR2: LNHNV and YYDKDF (reference sequence). CDR3 protein: CATSRGPPSGRGLEQYF. CDR3 DNA sequence: TGTGCCACCAGCAGAGGTCCCCCTAGCGGTCGGGGGCTCGAGCAGTACTTC.

This clone was recorded only once. V is TRBV19 and J is TRBJ1-5; 8 bases fit TRBD1. This CDR3 region has 14 residues. Germline V gene data show CDR1 as LNHDA and CDR2 as SQIVND (reference sequence). V dropped 6 bases and J dropped 7; count of bases not matched to a gene: 8. CDR3 in amino acids: CASRDRESGQPQHF. CDR3 coding DNA: TGTGCCAGTAGGGACAGGGAAAGTGGCCAGCCCCAGCATTTT.

The chain employs TRBV3-1 (or the pseudogene TRBV3-2) and TRBJ2-1, with no clear D. V lost 3 bases to trimming and J lost 8 bases, with 11 bases between them. The CDR3 consists of 13 residues. In germline, CDR1 is LGHDT, CDR2 YNNKEL (reference sequence). The chain's CDR3 is CASSQFTRDEQFF. Here the CDR3 DNA reads TGTGCCAGCAGCCAGTTTACCCGCGATGAGCAGTTCTTC.

This clone was counted a single time. The chain couples TRBV2 to TRBJ1-4; TRBD1 matches 8 bases. This CDR3 spans 13 amino acids. The J segment lost 4 bases and the V segment lost 10 bases, leaving 5 bases of the junction unmatched. Germline lookup yields CDR1 SNHLY and CDR2 FYNNEI. The CDR3 nucleotides are TGTGCCACCGGGGACAGGAATAATGAAAAACTGTTTTTT. Its protein is CATGDRNNEKLFF.

V usage is TRBV6-5 and J usage is TRBJ2-3; no clear D gene. Germline CDR1 MNHEY, CDR2 SVGAGI. The CDR3 length is 14 residues. V was trimmed by 6 bases and J by 1 base, leaving 11 bases between them. Here the CDR3 DNA reads TGTGCCAGCAGCGCTAGTATTGGCACAGATACGCAGTATTTT. This sequence encodes CASSASIGTDTQYF.

The chain carries TRBV5-1 and TRBJ2-3, with D uncertain. V gave up 1 base and J gave up 3 bases, with 9 bases separating them. The germline V gene encodes CDR1 SGHRS and CDR2 YFSETQ. The CDR3 contains 14 residues. The CDR3 reads CASSLQTPTDTQYF. For the CDR3, the DNA is TGCGCCAGCAGCTTGCAGACGCCGACAGATACGCAGTATTTT.

This clone was seen more than once but under ten times. V gene TRBV28 combines with J gene TRBJ1-1; D is ambiguous. The CDR3 sequence is 15 residues long. V dropped 2 bases and J dropped 1 base, with 11 bases sitting between them. Germline loops: CDR1 MDHEN, CDR2 SYDVKM. CDR3 nucleotides: TGTGCCAGCAGTTTAGTAGGCAGCTCGAACACTGAAGCTTTCTTT. The encoded protein is CASSLVGSSNTEAFF.

The gene calls are TRBV7-8 and TRBJ2-7; TRBD2 matches 11 bases. V trimming: 5 bases; J trimming: 6 bases; junction bases outside the gene matches: 6. The CDR3 is 14 amino acids. The V gene's germline CDR1 is SGHVS and CDR2 FQNEAQ. In nucleotides, the CDR3 is TGTGCCAGCAGCCTACTAGCGGGAGTCGGCGAGCAGTACTTC. Amino acids: CASSLLAGVGEQYF.

V is TRBV19 and J is TRBJ2-1, with TRBD2 as a possible D gene (6 bases). V was shortened by 4 bases and J by 0 bases, with 16 bases between the two germline ends. CDR3 length equals 17 residues. Germline V CDR1 and CDR2: LNHDA, SQIVND (reference sequence). CDR3 sequence reads: CASSRVLARYSYNEQFF. CDR3 bases: TGTGCCAGTAGTAGGGTTCTAGCGAGGTACTCCTACAATGAGCAGTTCTTC. The full variable domain, rest sourced from reference TRBV19 and TRBJ2-1, is DGGITQSPKYLFRKEGQNVTLSCEQNLNHDAMYWYRQDPGQGLRLIYYSQIVNDFQKGDIAEGYSVSREKKESFPLTVTSAQKNPTAFYLCASSRVLARYSYNEQFFGPGTRLTVL.

The V call is TRBV19, the J call TRBJ1-1, with D maybe TRBD1 (5 bases). Germline V CDR1 and CDR2: LNHDA, SQIVND (reference sequence). The V gene lost 0 bases and the J gene lost 3 bases, with 8 bases spanning the gap. The CDR3 is made up of 14 amino acids. The CDR3 protein is CASSIERGDTEAFF. CDR3 in DNA: TGTGCCAGTAGTATAGAACGGGGGGACACTGAAGCTTTCTTT.

This rearrangement joins TRBV5-1 to TRBJ1-1; D not resolved. CDR3 size: 13 residues. V gave up 1 base and J gave up 4 bases, with 8 bases separating them. CDR1 is SGHRS and CDR2 is YFSETQ in the germline V gene. The CDR3 nucleotides are TGCGCCAGCAGCTTGTTAATGGGCACTGAAGCTTTCTTT. Residues: CASSLLMGTEAFF. Looking up the rest from reference TRBV5-1 and TRBJ1-1 gives the full variable domain: KAGVTQTPRYLIKTRGQQVTLSCSPISGHRSVSWYQQTPGQGLQFLFEYFSETQRNKGNFPGRFSGRQFSNSRSEMNVSTLELGDSALYLCASSLLMGTEAFFGQGTRLTVV.

CDR3 region: CARQAAGGSEQFF. Written as DNA, the CDR3 is TGTGCCAGGCAGGCAGCGGGAGGATCGGAGCAGTTCTTC. The rearrangement joins TRBV19 to TRBJ2-1; 9 nucleotides agree with TRBD2. The CDR3 is made up of 13 amino acids. V was pared by 9 bases and J by 10 bases, with 10 bases of the junction left unmatched. The germline gives CDR1 LNHDA, CDR2 SQIVND (reference sequence).

The V and J genes are TRBV5-4 and TRBJ2-1; TRBD2 might be the D (6 bases). The CDR3 length is 15 residues. The V end lost 0 bases, the J end lost 5 bases, and 12 bases lay between the germline ends. Germline lookup yields CDR1 SGHNT and CDR2 YYREEE (reference sequence). CDR3 bases: TGTGCCAGCAGCTTGGGAGCTAGCGAAGACAATGAGCAGTTCTTC. Translated, it gives CASSLGASEDNEQFF. Full variable domain (remainder filled in from reference TRBV5-4 and TRBJ2-1): ETGVTQSPTHLIKTRGQQVTLRCSSQSGHNTVSWYQQALGQGPQFIFQYYREEENGRGNFPPRFSGLQFPNYSSELNVNALELDDSALYLCASSLGASEDNEQFFGPGTRLTVL.

The V and J genes are TRBV28 and TRBJ1-2; TRBD1 might be the D (5 bases). Per germline, CDR1 MDHEN and CDR2 SYDVKM. The CDR3 runs 14 residues. V was pared by 6 bases and J by 4 bases, with 15 bases between. The CDR3 protein is CASSQTAGSYGYTF. The CDR3 DNA reads TGTGCCAGCAGCCAAACGGCAGGGAGCTATGGCTACACCTTC.

The chain is built from TRBV5-1 and TRBJ2-3, with 7 bases lining up with TRBD1. V gave up 4 bases and J gave up 2 bases; unmatched junction bases: 10. This CDR3 is 16 amino acids long. The germline CDR1 and CDR2 sequences are SGHRS and YFSETQ. The CDR3 protein is CASSVLGGSDTDTQYF. Here the CDR3 DNA reads TGCGCCAGCAGCGTATTAGGGGGCTCGGACACAGATACGCAGTATTTT. Combining the CDR3 with reference TRBV5-1 and TRBJ2-3 gives the whole variable domain KAGVTQTPRYLIKTRGQQVTLSCSPISGHRSVSWYQQTPGQGLQFLFEYFSETQRNKGNFPGRFSGRQFSNSRSEMNVSTLELGDSALYLCASSVLGGSDTDTQYFGPGTRLTVL.

This clone was picked up one time. J is TRBJ1-2 and V is TRBV12-3 or TRBV12-4; TRBD1 aligns across 7 bases. CDR3 length equals 13 residues. The V and J ends lost 3 bases and 6 bases, in that order; junction bases with no gene match: 4. The CDR3 DNA reads TGTGCCAGCAGTTTTAACAGGGGCGATGGCTACACCTTC. Its translation is CASSFNRGDGYTF.

The chain links TRBV2 to TRBJ1-2; D remains ambiguous. Germline V gene data show CDR1 as SNHLY and CDR2 as FYNNEI. The CDR3 is made up of 14 amino acids. V lost 7 bases, J lost 4 bases, and 16 bases lay in between. The CDR3 loop reads CASISSQELYGYTF. The DNA for the CDR3 is TGTGCCAGCATATCTTCCCAGGAGCTCTATGGCTACACCTTC.

The genes are TRBV4-2 and TRBJ1-2; no clear D. With 2 bases removed from V and 4 bases from J, the gap between germline ends came to 5 bases. The germline V gene has CDR1 LGHNA and CDR2 YNFKEQ. This CDR3 region has 12 residues. This CDR3 reads CASSQSTYGYTF. DNA for the CDR3: TGTGCCAGCAGCCAAAGCACCTATGGCTACACCTTC.